This T cell receptor beta chain was recovered during a study of tumor-infiltrating lymphocytes in primary liver carcinoma listed by TCRdb under 2017. Some background on the complete study: Of the five patients, three men and two women aged 30 to 69 years, four had hepatocellular carcinoma and one had combined HCC and intrahepatic cholangiocarcinoma. Tumors of the five patients were stage T1-T3 N0M0 with maximum diameters of 4.2 to 10 cm. Technical replicate repertoires showed high reproducibility, with mean shared-clone rates near 0.89 and correlation coefficients above 0.95. A total of 35 or so specimens from 5 patients went through TCRbeta repertoire sequencing, namely 25 tumor regions, 5 adjacent noncancerous liver tissues and 5 peripheral blood samples. The study combined TCRbeta repertoire sequencing, expression microarrays and whole-exome sequencing across five regions of each liver tumor, with adjacent normal tissue and blood. Each sample produced roughly 3.65 to 7.13 million productive TCRbeta reads, and read depth showed no significant difference between tissue types. The investigation overall reported the following: Bulk unsorted samples precluded comparing CD4+ and CD8+ T cell repertoires. A significantly larger repertoire fraction was made up by the top 250 clones in tumors than in blood (p = 0.039). Only the TCR beta chain was sequenced, which likely underestimates true repertoire diversity because unpaired alpha chains were not captured. The study included only a few patients, and the authors note findings should be validated in a larger study. Pairs of tumor regions showed greater repertoire overlap (mean around 35%) than tumor-adjacent pairs (around 17%) or tumor-blood pairs (roughly 15%), which is consistent with antigen-driven expansion.

Regarding this clonotype: Its antigen is still unknown. The junction differs from germline at one of its ends, possibly a read error.

Per the germline V gene, SQVTM is the CDR1 and ANQGSEA is the CDR2. Spanning cysteine to phenylalanine, the CDR3 consists of 14 amino acids. Only the CDR3 part of the read is kept: 42 bases, read in frame from the first base. Without any cell sorting, total RNA and DNA were co-extracted from about 21-30 mg of bulk tissue using the AllPrep DNA/RNA mini kit. Roughly 5 patients with histopathologically diagnosed primary liver carcinoma underwent surgical resection in China between November 2015 and early 2016. At the time of sampling, the patients were treatment-naive and had chronic HBV infection. Pieces of fresh tumor and adjacent tissue were cut in half, with one half kept in RNAlater at -80 degrees C and the other half sent for histology. Starting from 450 to 500 ng total RNA, TCRbeta-specific cDNA was produced by reverse transcription with a constant-region primer and ProtoScript II reverse transcriptase. The TCRbeta libraries were prepared through three rounds of nested multiplex PCR following a slightly modified ARM-PCR procedure. Multiplex TRBV1-TRBV30 forward primers and a Cbeta reverse primer were used in the first two PCR rounds, each of which was run for about 10 cycles. Sample barcodes and Illumina adapters were attached in a final 25-cycle PCR using Deep VentR polymerase. Before sequencing, amplicons of 200-500 bp were purified from gel using a QIAquick gel extraction kit. An Illumina HiSeq 2500 was used to sequence the TCRbeta amplicons, generating 250-bp paired-end reads. As for how the authors treated the data: Trimmomatic v0.33 was used to quality-trim the reads, and FLASH v1.2.11 was used to merge paired reads so that full CDR3 sequences could be recovered. MiGEC v1.2.1b assigned V, D and J germline segments to the rearranged TCRbeta sequences. Clonotype statistics and Shannon-Wiener diversity indices were calculated with VDJtools v1.0.0. To cut down on sampling bias, every analysis after diversity analysis relied on just the 250 most abundant clonotypes from each sample. Through fastp at Q25 and MiXCR, TCRdb rebuilt clones from the public reads, retaining in-frame beta chains. Every entry covers one CDR3 protein and lists the most common genes and DNA from its rows. The V and J calls were not made by the authors but by TCRdb's processing. Recorded for this sample are about 92,000 distinct CDR3 sequences; about 70% of them occurred a single time. The ten largest clones capture roughly 27% of the sample.

The sequence links TRBV29-1 to TRBJ2-6; too little of a D gene remains to name it. Sequenced input: tumor-adjacent normal liver tissue. The receptor was derived from a man aged 35 to 55 with primary liver carcinoma and hepatitis B virus infection. The DNA sequence follows: TGCGGCGTTGAAGGTGGGCTTGGGGCCAACGTCCTGACTTTC. It translates as CGVEGGLGANVLTF.